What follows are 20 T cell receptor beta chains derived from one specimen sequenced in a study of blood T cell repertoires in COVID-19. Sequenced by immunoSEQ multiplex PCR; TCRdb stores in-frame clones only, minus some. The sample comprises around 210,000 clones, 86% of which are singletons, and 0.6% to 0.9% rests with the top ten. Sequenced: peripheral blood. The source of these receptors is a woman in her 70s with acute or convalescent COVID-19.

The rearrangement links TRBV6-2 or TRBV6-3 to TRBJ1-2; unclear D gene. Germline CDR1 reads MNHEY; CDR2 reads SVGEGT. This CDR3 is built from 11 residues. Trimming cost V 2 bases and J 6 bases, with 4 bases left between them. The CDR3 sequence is CASSYPNGYTF. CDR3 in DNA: TGTGCCAGCAGTTACCCCAATGGCTACACCTTC.

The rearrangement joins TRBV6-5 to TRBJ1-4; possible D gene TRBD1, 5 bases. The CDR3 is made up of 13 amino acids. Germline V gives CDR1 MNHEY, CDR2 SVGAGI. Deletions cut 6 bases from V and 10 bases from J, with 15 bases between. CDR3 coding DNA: TGTGCCAGCAGCCTTAGCAGGGTCGGAAAACTGTTTTTT. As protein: CASSLSRVGKLFF.

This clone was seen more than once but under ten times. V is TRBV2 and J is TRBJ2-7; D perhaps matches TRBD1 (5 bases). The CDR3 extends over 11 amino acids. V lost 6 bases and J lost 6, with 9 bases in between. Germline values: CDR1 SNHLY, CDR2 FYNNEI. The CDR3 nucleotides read TGTGCCAGCAGGGACCAGGGCGAGCAGTACTTC. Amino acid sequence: CASRDQGEQYF.

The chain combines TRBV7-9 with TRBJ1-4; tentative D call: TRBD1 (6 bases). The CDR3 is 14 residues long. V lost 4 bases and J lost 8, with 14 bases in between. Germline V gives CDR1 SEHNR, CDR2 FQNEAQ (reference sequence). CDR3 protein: CASSSTGLGEKLFF. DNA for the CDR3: TGTGCCAGCAGCTCGACAGGCTTGGGGGAAAAACTGTTTTTT.

In DNA, the CDR3 is TGCGCCAGCAGCTCGGGGACAGGATATAATTCACCCCTCCACTTT. It encodes CASSSGTGYNSPLHF. J is TRBJ1-6 and V is TRBV5-1, with 8 bases matching TRBD1. The germline V gene has CDR1 SGHRS and CDR2 YFSETQ. The V segment lost 3 bases and the J segment 4 bases; nucleotides outside the gene matches: 3. The CDR3 is made up of 15 amino acids.

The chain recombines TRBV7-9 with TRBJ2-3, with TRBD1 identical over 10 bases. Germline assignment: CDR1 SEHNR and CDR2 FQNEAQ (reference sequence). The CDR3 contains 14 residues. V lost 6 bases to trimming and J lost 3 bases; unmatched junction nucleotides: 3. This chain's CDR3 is CASSGQGGTDTQYF. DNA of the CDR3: TGTGCCAGCAGTGGACAGGGGGGTACAGATACGCAGTATTTT.

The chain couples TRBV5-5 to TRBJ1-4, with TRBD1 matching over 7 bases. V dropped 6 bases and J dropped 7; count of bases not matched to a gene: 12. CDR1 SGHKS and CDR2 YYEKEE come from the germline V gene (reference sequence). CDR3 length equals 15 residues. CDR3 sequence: CASTRFTGDSEKLFF. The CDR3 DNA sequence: TGTGCCAGCACACGCTTCACAGGGGATAGTGAAAAACTGTTTTTT. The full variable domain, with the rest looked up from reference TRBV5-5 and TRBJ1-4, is DAGVTQSPTHLIKTRGQQVTLRCSPISGHKSVSWYQQVLGQGPQFIFQYYEKEERGRGNFPDRFSARQFPNYSSELNVNALLLGDSALYLCASTRFTGDSEKLFFGSGTQLSVL.

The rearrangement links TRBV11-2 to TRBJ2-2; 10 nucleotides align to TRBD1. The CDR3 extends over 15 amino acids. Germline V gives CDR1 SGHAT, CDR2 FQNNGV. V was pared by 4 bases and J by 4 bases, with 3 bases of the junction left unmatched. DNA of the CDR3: TGTGCCAGCAGCTCCGGGACAGGGGTCACCGGGGAGCTGTTTTTT. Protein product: CASSSGTGVTGELFF.

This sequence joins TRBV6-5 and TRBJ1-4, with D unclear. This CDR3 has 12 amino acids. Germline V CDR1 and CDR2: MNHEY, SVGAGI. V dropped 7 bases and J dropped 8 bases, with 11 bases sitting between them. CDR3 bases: TGTGCCAGCACTACAACGGGAGAAAAACTGTTTTTT. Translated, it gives CASTTTGEKLFF.

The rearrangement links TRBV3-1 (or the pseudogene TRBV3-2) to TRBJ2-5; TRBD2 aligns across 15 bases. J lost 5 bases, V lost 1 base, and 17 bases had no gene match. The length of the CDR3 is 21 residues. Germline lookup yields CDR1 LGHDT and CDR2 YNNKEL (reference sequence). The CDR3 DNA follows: TGTGCCAGCAGCCAAGGCCGCTGGGCCCCGGGACTAGCGGGAGGCGGGGAGACCCAGTACTTC. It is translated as CASSQGRWAPGLAGGGETQYF.

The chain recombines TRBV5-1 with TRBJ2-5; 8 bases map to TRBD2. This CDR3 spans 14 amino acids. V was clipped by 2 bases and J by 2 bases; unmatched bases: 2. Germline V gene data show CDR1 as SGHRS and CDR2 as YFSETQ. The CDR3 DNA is TGCGCCAGCAGCTTCTCGGGGGGGCAAGAGACCCAGTACTTC. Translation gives CASSFSGGQETQYF.

The CDR3 bases are TGCGCCAGCAGTCTGACAGGGGCTGGAAACACCATATATTTT. Encoded protein: CASSLTGAGNTIYF. The chain is built from TRBV10-2 and TRBJ1-3, with 8 nucleotides matching TRBD1. CDR1 and CDR2 (germline): WSHSY, SAAADI. J was trimmed by 2 bases and V by 5 bases; bases with no gene match: 2. This CDR3 is 14 amino acids long.

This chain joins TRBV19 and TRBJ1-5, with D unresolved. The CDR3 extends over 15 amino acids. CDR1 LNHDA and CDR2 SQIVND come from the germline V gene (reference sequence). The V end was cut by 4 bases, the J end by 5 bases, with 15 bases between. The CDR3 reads CASSTREATYQPQHF. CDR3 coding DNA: TGTGCCAGTAGTACCCGGGAGGCGACCTATCAGCCCCAGCATTTT. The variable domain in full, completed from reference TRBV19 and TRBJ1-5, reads DGGITQSPKYLFRKEGQNVTLSCEQNLNHDAMYWYRQDPGQGLRLIYYSQIVNDFQKGDIAEGYSVSREKKESFPLTVTSAQKNPTAFYLCASSTREATYQPQHFGDGTRLSIL.

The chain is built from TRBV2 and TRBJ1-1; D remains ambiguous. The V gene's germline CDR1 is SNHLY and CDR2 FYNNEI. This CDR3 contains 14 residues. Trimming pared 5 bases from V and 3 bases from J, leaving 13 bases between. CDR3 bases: TGTGCCAGCAGTTTCCAGTGGGCCTACACTGAAGCTTTCTTT. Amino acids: CASSFQWAYTEAFF.

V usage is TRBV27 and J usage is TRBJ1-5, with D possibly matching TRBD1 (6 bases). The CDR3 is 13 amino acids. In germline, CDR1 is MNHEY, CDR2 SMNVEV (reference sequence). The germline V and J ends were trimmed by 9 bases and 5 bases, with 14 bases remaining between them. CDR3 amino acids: CASGGRPHQPQHF. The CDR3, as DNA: TGTGCCAGTGGGGGCCGACCCCATCAGCCCCAGCATTTT.

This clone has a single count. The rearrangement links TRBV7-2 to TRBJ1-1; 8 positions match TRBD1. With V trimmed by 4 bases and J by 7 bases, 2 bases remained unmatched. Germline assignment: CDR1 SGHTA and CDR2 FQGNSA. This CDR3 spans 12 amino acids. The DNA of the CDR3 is TGTGCCAGCAGCTCTACAGGGGGTGAAGCTTTCTTT. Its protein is CASSSTGGEAFF.

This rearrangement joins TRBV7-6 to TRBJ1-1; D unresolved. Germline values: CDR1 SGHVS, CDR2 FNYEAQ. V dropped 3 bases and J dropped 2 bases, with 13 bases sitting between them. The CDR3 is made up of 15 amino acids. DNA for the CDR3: TGTGCCAGCAGCTTTTACGGGGATCCAAACACTGAAGCTTTCTTT. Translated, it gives CASSFYGDPNTEAFF.

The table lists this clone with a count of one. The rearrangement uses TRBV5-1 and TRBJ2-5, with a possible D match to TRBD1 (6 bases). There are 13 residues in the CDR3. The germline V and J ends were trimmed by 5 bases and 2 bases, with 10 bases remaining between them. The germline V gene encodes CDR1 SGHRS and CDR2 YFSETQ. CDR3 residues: CASRGAGQETQYF. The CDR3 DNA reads TGCGCCAGCAGGGGGGCAGGGCAAGAGACCCAGTACTTC.

CDR3 residues: CASSLKTGVGTTNEKLFF. The CDR3 DNA is TGTGCCAGCAGCCTCAAAACAGGGGTTGGTACGACTAATGAAAAACTGTTTTTT. The chain has TRBV7-9 and TRBJ1-4; TRBD1 matches 7 bases. Germline V gene lookup returns CDR1 SEHNR and CDR2 FQNEAQ (reference sequence). Trimming at V came to 5 bases and at J to 2 bases, leaving 14 bases not matched to a gene. This CDR3 region has 18 residues.

CDR3 loop: CASSPLAVTGELFF. CDR3 coding DNA: TGTGCCAGCTCACCGCTAGCGGTCACCGGGGAGCTGTTTTTT. This sequence joins TRBV18 and TRBJ2-2, with 7 bases matching TRBD2. CDR1 KGHSH and CDR2 LQKENI come from the germline V gene. V lost 3 bases, J lost 4 bases, and 2 bases stayed unmatched. This CDR3 comprises 14 residues.